The present entry profiles one T cell receptor beta chain with its context. The target antigen is unknown. These data belong to a study of T and B cells in COVID-19 patients. V gave up 0 bases and J gave up 4 bases; unmatched junction bases: 0. CDR1 SGHNT and CDR2 YYREEE come from the germline V gene (reference sequence). There are 13 residues in the CDR3. Findings and caveats of the study: Sorted SARS-CoV-2-responsive or tetramer+ T cells and CD4+, regulatory and CD8+ subsets were not yet sequenced. At recovery TRB diversity and richness exceeded healthy donors, after highly clonal active COVID-19 repertoires. In COVID-19 patients, T cell receptor beta variable and joining gene use was reportedly strongly skewed.

Multiplex PCR with BIOMED2 TRB-A/B primer pools amplified TRB rearrangements. TCRdb passed the multiplex PCR reads through MiXCR, listing each CDR3 protein once. The repertoire holds fewer than 15,000 distinct CDR3 sequences, with 25% to 35% as singletons. Blood genomic DNA input for TRB amplification was 250-500 ng. The chain links TRBV5-4 to TRBJ2-7; TRBD2 aligns across 8 bases. The clonotype originates from a human donor who had recovered from COVID-19. The sample taken for sequencing was blood. The CDR3 is CASSLGGGYEQYF. CDR3 nucleotide sequence: TGTGCCAGCAGCTTGGGCGGGGGGTACGAGCAGTACTTC.